This T cell receptor (beta chain) was sequenced during a study of T cell repertoires in cytomegalovirus infection. Study-level information: A matching HLA type, together with CMV infection, was signaled by public TCR beta signatures. Study-level points and caveats: Using cumulative public TCR beta family frequency, the authors identified those who carried CMV together with the relevant HLA.

Germline V gene sequence: CDR1 SGHTA, CDR2 FQGNSA. The CDR3 is 12 amino acids. V lost 3 bases to trimming and J lost 6 bases, with 7 bases between them. TCRdb re-analysed the reads in MiXCR, keeping a single row per CDR3 protein. In the table there are approximately 600,000 distinct CDR3 sequences, 35% to 50% of which are singletons. This clonotype was observed many times. The antigen is not known. The chain employs TRBV7-2 and TRBJ2-3; the D is unclear. Source: cultured PBMCs, taken from culture after CMV antigen stimulation. This clonotype originated in a human donor in good health (CMV status not recorded). Some clones in this sample may be carry-over from other donors' samples. CDR3 in DNA: TGTGCCAGCAGCTTGGCCGTCGATACGCAGTATTTT. Translation gives CASSLAVDTQYF.